Following are 26 T cell receptor beta chains from one sample sequenced in a study of blood T cell repertoires in COVID-19. Data came from immunoSEQ multiplex PCR; TCRdb stores just in-frame clones and leaves some out. This table has a few hundred thousand clones, roughly 88% appearing once. Sequenced: peripheral blood. Receptor source: a woman between 45 and 60 years old with acute or convalescent COVID-19.

The J gene is TRBJ2-5, the V gene TRBV7-9; D call uncertain. The V gene lost 3 bases and the J gene lost 0 bases, with 11 bases spanning the gap. This CDR3 comprises 15 residues. The germline V gene encodes CDR1 SEHNR and CDR2 FQNEAQ (reference sequence). Here the CDR3 reads CASSLGPTNQETQYF. Here the CDR3 DNA reads TGTGCCAGCAGCTTGGGCCCGACCAACCAAGAGACCCAGTACTTC.

The gene calls are TRBV27 and TRBJ2-1; 7 bases are shared with TRBD2. With V trimmed by 3 bases and J by 3 bases, 8 bases remained unmatched. There are 16 residues in the CDR3. Germline CDR1 reads MNHEY; CDR2 reads SMNVEV (reference sequence). The CDR3 DNA sequence: TGTGCCAGCAGTTTCCCCTCTAGCGGAGGCTACAATGAGCAGTTCTTC. This sequence encodes CASSFPSSGGYNEQFF.

The chain couples TRBV6-5 to TRBJ2-7; D unclear. CDR1 and CDR2 from the germline V gene are MNHEY and SVGAGI. Trimming cost V 4 bases and J 2 bases, with 9 bases left between them. This CDR3 contains 13 residues. This CDR3 reads CASSSDKTYEQYF. The DNA for the CDR3 is TGTGCCAGCAGTTCAGACAAGACCTACGAGCAGTACTTC.

This chain joins TRBV5-1 and TRBJ1-3; 7 bases are a match to TRBD1. This CDR3 spans 16 amino acids. V lost 3 bases, J lost 0 bases, and 6 bases stayed unmatched. Germline lookup yields CDR1 SGHRS and CDR2 YFSETQ. The CDR3 DNA is TGCGCCAGCAGCTCACAGGGGTTATACTCTGGAAACACCATATATTTT. It translates to CASSSQGLYSGNTIYF.

V gene TRBV4-1 combines with J gene TRBJ1-4, with 8 nucleotides matching TRBD1. The germline gives CDR1 MGHRA, CDR2 YSYEKL. V shed 5 bases, J shed 8 bases, and the junction held 7 bases outside the gene matches. CDR3 size: 14 residues. The CDR3 region is CASSIDRGEEKLFF. CDR3 nucleotides: TGCGCCAGCAGCATCGACAGGGGTGAGGAAAAACTGTTTTTT.

The chain employs TRBV28 and TRBJ1-1; no reliable D call. CDR1 and CDR2 from the germline V gene are MDHEN and SYDVKM. Trimming removed 4 bases at V and 6 bases at J, with 6 bases between. The CDR3 runs to 11 residues. In DNA, the CDR3 is TGTGCCAGCAGTTCCTTCGCTGAAGCTTTCTTT. This gives the protein CASSSFAEAFF. Combining the CDR3 with reference TRBV28 and TRBJ1-1 gives the whole variable domain DVKVTQSSRYLVKRTGEKVFLECVQDMDHENMFWYRQDPGLGLRLIYFSYDVKMKEKGDIPEGYSVSREKKERFSLILESASTNQTSMYLCASSSFAEAFFGQGTRLTVV.

The rearrangement links TRBV6-4 to TRBJ2-3; 8 nucleotides match TRBD2. CDR1 is MRHNA and CDR2 is SNTAGT in the germline V gene. This CDR3 spans 19 amino acids. Trimming at V came to 6 bases and at J to 3 bases, leaving 20 bases not matched to a gene. CDR3 in DNA: TGTGCCAGCAGCGAGGACCCCGACCGCGCGGGGGGAGTTACAGATACGCAGTATTTT. Its translation is CASSEDPDRAGGVTDTQYF.

J is TRBJ1-3 and V is TRBV3-1 (or the pseudogene TRBV3-2), with a possible D match to TRBD1 (6 bases). V was trimmed by 3 bases and J by 1 base, leaving 10 bases between them. The germline CDR1 and CDR2 sequences are LGHDT and YNNKEL (reference sequence). The CDR3 runs 15 residues. DNA of the CDR3: TGTGCCAGCAGCCAGGGACAAGCGTCTGGAAACACCATATATTTT. Its protein product is CASSQGQASGNTIYF.

The chain combines TRBV5-1 with TRBJ2-7, with 10 bases lining up with TRBD1. V shed 4 bases and J 4 bases; nucleotides not matched to a gene: 11. Germline CDR1 is SGHRS and CDR2 is YFSETQ. The CDR3 runs to 16 residues. The CDR3 protein is CASSAASPGQGYEQYF. In DNA form, the CDR3 reads TGCGCCAGCAGCGCGGCCTCCCCGGGACAGGGGTACGAGCAGTACTTC.

The V and J genes are TRBV4-1 and TRBJ1-1; a weak D match, TRBD1 (5 bases). Trimming left V 10 bases short and J 1 base short, with 10 bases between. Germline CDR1 and CDR2: MGHRA and YSYEKL. This CDR3 region has 12 residues. For the CDR3, the DNA is TGCGCCATTAAGGACAAGAACACTGAAGCTTTCTTT. It is translated as CAIKDKNTEAFF.

The chain employs TRBV5-1 and TRBJ2-3; D remains unclear. The CDR3 covers 13 residues. Trimming removed 1 base from V and 4 bases from J, with 7 bases in between. Germline CDR1 and CDR2: SGHRS and YFSETQ. The DNA for the CDR3 is TGCGCCAGCAGCTTGCTTAGCCCAGATACGCAGTATTTT. Encoded protein: CASSLLSPDTQYF. Full variable domain (remainder filled in from reference TRBV5-1 and TRBJ2-3): KAGVTQTPRYLIKTRGQQVTLSCSPISGHRSVSWYQQTPGQGLQFLFEYFSETQRNKGNFPGRFSGRQFSNSRSEMNVSTLELGDSALYLCASSLLSPDTQYFGPGTRLTVL.

The genes are TRBV5-1 and TRBJ1-2; 10 bases line up with TRBD1. V trimming: 2 bases; J trimming: 8 bases; junction bases outside the gene matches: 6. CDR3 length: 14 residues. In germline, CDR1 is SGHRS, CDR2 YFSETQ. CDR3 nucleotide sequence: TGCGCCAGCAGCTTAGACGGACAGGGGGGCGGCTACACCTTC. This sequence encodes CASSLDGQGGGYTF. The whole variable domain, filled in from reference TRBV5-1 and TRBJ1-2, reads KAGVTQTPRYLIKTRGQQVTLSCSPISGHRSVSWYQQTPGQGLQFLFEYFSETQRNKGNFPGRFSGRQFSNSRSEMNVSTLELGDSALYLCASSLDGQGGGYTFGSGTRLTVV.

V and J are TRBV24-1 and TRBJ2-1, with 11 nucleotides matching TRBD2. The CDR3 consists of 16 residues. Germline CDR1 reads KGHDR; CDR2 reads SFDVKD. J was trimmed by 5 bases and V by 1 base; bases with no gene match: 3. CDR3 sequence (DNA): TGTGCCACCAGTGATTTCGGGACTAGCGGTAACAATGAGCAGTTCTTC. This codes for CATSDFGTSGNNEQFF.

This clone came up a few times. The chain couples TRBV2 to TRBJ2-2; the D is unclear. V lost 4 bases and J lost 6, with 9 bases in between. The CDR3 totals 13 residues. Per germline, CDR1 SNHLY and CDR2 FYNNEI. In DNA, the CDR3 is TGTGCCAGCAGTGCCGTTGTAGCCGGGGAGCTGTTTTTT. Translation: CASSAVVAGELFF.

The CDR3 DNA reads TGTGCCAGCAGTTCAGACTTAGGGCAGTTCTTC. The encoded protein is CASSSDLGQFF. V gene TRBV27 combines with J gene TRBJ2-1; unclear D gene. V was cut by 4 bases and J by 12 bases, with 10 bases left in between. Germline V gene lookup returns CDR1 MNHEY and CDR2 SMNVEV (reference sequence). The length of the CDR3 is 11 residues.

This clone was detected only once. This rearrangement joins TRBV27 to TRBJ2-3; 10 nucleotides agree with TRBD1. The CDR3 is 14 amino acids. Per the germline V gene, CDR1 is MNHEY and CDR2 is SMNVEV (reference sequence). The J segment lost 4 bases and the V segment lost 10 bases, leaving 8 bases of the junction unmatched. The CDR3 DNA sequence: TGTGCCACTAGGGACAGGGGTTTTGCAGATACGCAGTATTTT. It translates to CATRDRGFADTQYF.

This clone was seen a handful of times. The CDR3 DNA reads as TGTGCCAGCAGCTTGAGGGCGGGTACGCAGTATTTT. It encodes CASSLRAGTQYF. The rearrangement uses TRBV11-3 and TRBJ2-3; D possibly corresponds to TRBD2 (5 bases). This CDR3 is built from 12 residues. The V end lost 3 bases, the J end lost 8 bases, and 9 bases lay between the germline ends. Per germline, CDR1 SGHNT and CDR2 YENEEA.

The chain combines TRBV6-5 with TRBJ1-1, with TRBD1 as a possible D gene (5 bases). The germline CDR1 and CDR2 sequences are MNHEY and SVGAGI. Trimming stripped 5 bases from V and 0 bases from J, with 10 bases between. The CDR3 loop spans 14 amino acids. CDR3 DNA sequence: TGTGCCAGCAGTCCAGGGATTATGAACACTGAAGCTTTCTTT. Its translation is CASSPGIMNTEAFF.

The chain recombines TRBV4-2 with TRBJ2-1; no clear D. Germline V gene lookup returns CDR1 LGHNA and CDR2 YNFKEQ. V lost 3 bases and J lost 2, with 14 bases in between. CDR3 size: 16 residues. Written as DNA, the CDR3 is TGTGCCAGCAGCCAGGAGAAGGTCAGAACCTACAATGAGCAGTTCTTC. It translates to CASSQEKVRTYNEQFF.

The gene calls are TRBV7-2 and TRBJ2-7, with TRBD2 identical over 9 bases. CDR1 and CDR2 (germline): SGHTA, FQGNSA. Trimming removed 1 base from V and 3 bases from J; junction bases left unmatched: 4. CDR3 length equals 15 residues. The CDR3 spells CASSLVPREGYEQYF. The CDR3 nucleotides are TGTGCCAGCAGCTTAGTTCCGCGGGAGGGCTACGAGCAGTACTTC.

The V call is TRBV6-1, the J call TRBJ2-7; maybe TRBD2 (6 bases). CDR3 size: 11 residues. Germline V gene sequence: CDR1 MNHNS, CDR2 SASEGT. Trimming took off 6 bases at V and 9 bases at J, with 12 bases between the two ends. DNA for the CDR3: TGTGCCAGCAGGAGCCGGGACTCGCAGTACTTC. The encoded protein is CASRSRDSQYF.

This clone was seen just once. V gene TRBV7-8 combines with J gene TRBJ2-3, with TRBD2 identical over 10 bases. Germline loops: CDR1 SGHVS, CDR2 FQNEAQ. This CDR3 is built from 16 residues. Germline trimming cut 5 bases from V and 6 bases from J; bases unmatched to any gene: 11. Here the CDR3 reads CASSASRLAGVDTQYF. The CDR3 DNA reads as TGTGCCAGCAGCGCTAGTAGGCTAGCGGGAGTGGATACGCAGTATTTT.

The chain couples TRBV19 to TRBJ1-6; D gene unclear. CDR1 and CDR2 from the germline V gene are LNHDA and SQIVND (reference sequence). V shed 5 bases and J shed 0 bases, with 11 bases lying between them. The CDR3 length is 16 residues. The CDR3 loop is CASSPALSSYNSPLHF. The CDR3, as DNA: TGTGCCAGTAGTCCCGCACTGAGCTCCTATAATTCACCCCTCCACTTT.

The V call is TRBV7-4, the J call TRBJ2-7, with D hard to call. This CDR3 spans 11 amino acids. Germline CDR1 is SGHVT and CDR2 is SQSDAQ. V was cut by 7 bases and J by 0 bases, with 4 bases left in between. The CDR3 spells CASTSSYEQYF. For the CDR3, the DNA is TGTGCCAGCACGAGCTCCTACGAGCAGTACTTC.

This clone was counted between two and nine times. CDR3 sequence reads: CATSDLVVGRVNTDTQYF. CDR3 nucleotide sequence: TGTGCCACCAGTGATTTGGTGGTTGGCAGGGTCAATACAGATACGCAGTATTTT. The gene calls are TRBV24-1 and TRBJ2-3; TRBD1 is a possible D gene (5 bases). Per the germline V gene, CDR1 is KGHDR and CDR2 is SFDVKD. The CDR3 length is 18 residues. The V end was cut by 0 bases, the J end by 3 bases, with 18 bases between.

J is TRBJ2-3 and V is TRBV29-1, with a possible D match to TRBD2 (5 bases). The CDR3 totals 15 residues. V lost 6 bases to trimming and J lost 3 bases, with 19 bases between them. CDR1 SQVTM and CDR2 ANQGSEA come from the germline V gene. The CDR3: CSVQHGVLGTDTQYF. The DNA for the CDR3 is TGCAGCGTCCAACACGGGGTTCTGGGGACAGATACGCAGTATTTT.